This T cell receptor (beta chain) was found in a study of control samples from healthy donors and cancer patients. V lost 2 bases and J lost 1, with 13 bases in between. This CDR3 comprises 16 residues. The germline gives CDR1 MDHEN, CDR2 SYDVKM. Assay: immunoSEQ multiplex PCR; the TCRdb copy retains only in-frame clones and omits some. The sample lists over 120,000 clones; just under 95% were seen once. The sequencing input was PBMCs. The chain recombines TRBV28 with TRBJ2-3; tentative D call: TRBD2 (6 bases). The clonotype comes from a man aged 55 to 70 with colorectal cancer. Here the CDR3 DNA reads TGTGCCAGCAGTTTAAATAGAGGCGGGGGCACAGATACGCAGTATTTT. Protein: CASSLNRGGGTDTQYF. Complete variable domain (other parts from reference TRBV28 and TRBJ2-3): DVKVTQSSRYLVKRTGEKVFLECVQDMDHENMFWYRQDPGLGLRLIYFSYDVKMKEKGDIPEGYSVSREKKERFSLILESASTNQTSMYLCASSLNRGGGTDTQYFGPGTRLTVL.